The rows below give T cell receptor beta chains drawn from one sample of a study of OX40 agonist ivuxolimab in advanced cancers. Profiled with immunoSEQ multiplex PCR; TCRdb holds only in-frame clones, not every one. Among around 62,000 clones, 88% were seen once, and the ten largest hold approximately 0.25%. This material consisted of CD4+ or CD8+ T cells sorted from blood, taken in a trial of the OX40 agonist ivuxolimab. These receptors came from an adult with an advanced solid tumor such as melanoma, head and neck, liver or kidney cancer. CDR3s include the opening cysteine and the closing phenylalanine or tryptophan. Fields, in order: J gene, D gene, V gene, clone size, CDR3 protein, CDR3 DNA. The D gene is left open where the match is weak. Size tells how often a clone was seen (once, few, many) or the class of an expanded clone, and some rows leave it out.

TRBJ1-4 TRBD1 TRBV18 . CASSPRQGITNEKLFF TGTGCCAGCTCACCCCGACAGGGAATAACTAATGAAAAACTGTTTTTT
TRBJ2-3 . TRBV5-1 . CASSWDSTRDTQYF TGCGCCAGCTCCTGGGACTCAACAAGAGATACGCAGTATTTT
TRBJ2-5 TRBD2 TRBV7-9 . CASSLAFGGDQYF TGTGCCAGCAGCTTAGCGTTCGGGGGGGACCAGTACTTC
TRBJ2-3 . TRBV5-4 once CASSLGGPSSTDTQYF TGTGCCAGCAGCTTGGGGGGCCCCTCTAGCACAGATACGCAGTATTTT
TRBJ2-3 . TRBV29-1 . CSADNRADTQYF TGCAGCGCGGATAACAGGGCAGATACGCAGTATTTT
TRBJ1-4 TRBD1 TRBV7-8 . CASRPDRVGNEKLFF TGTGCCAGCAGACCCGACAGGGTCGGCAATGAAAAACTGTTTTTT
TRBJ2-7 . TRBV5-1 once CASSLDGRGSYEQYF TGCGCCAGCAGCTTGGATGGCAGGGGTTCCTACGAGCAGTACTTC
TRBJ2-7 . TRBV18 . CASSPRYSGGNYEQYF TGTGCCAGCTCACCAAGGTACAGTGGCGGGAACTACGAGCAGTACTTC
TRBJ2-3 . TRBV19 . CASRPGRSPDTQYF TGTGCCAGCCGTCCGGGCCGAAGCCCGGATACGCAGTATTTT
TRBJ2-3 . TRBV11-2 . CASSLGIGGLSQPDTQYF TGTGCCAGCAGTCTAGGGATCGGGGGCTTGAGTCAGCCAGATACGCAGTATTTT
TRBJ1-5 . TRBV7-9 . CASSPGTLSSNQPQHF TGTGCCAGCAGCCCCGGGACACTTAGTAGCAATCAGCCCCAGCATTTT
TRBJ2-5 TRBD2 TRBV7-9 . CASSLRRGTEETQYF TGTGCCAGCAGCCTCCGGCGGGGGACCGAAGAGACCCAGTACTTC
TRBJ1-2 . TRBV19 . CASSTQTGTLGYTF TGTGCCAGTAGTACCCAAACCGGGACACTAGGCTACACCTTC
TRBJ2-7 . TRBV5-4 . CASSPQGGGPYEQYF TGTGCCAGCAGCCCACAGGGGGGGGGCCCCTACGAGCAGTACTTC
TRBJ2-1 . TRBV7-2 . CASSLGDTGGHNEQFF TGTGCCAGCAGCTTAGGAGACACTGGAGGCCACAATGAGCAGTTCTTC
TRBJ2-7 TRBD1 TRBV18 . CASSPTGVRPFEQYF TGTGCCAGCTCGCCCACAGGGGTAAGGCCATTCGAGCAGTACTTC
TRBJ2-1 . TRBV12-5 . CASEGLAAYNEQFF TGTGCTAGTGAGGGGCTAGCAGCCTACAATGAGCAGTTCTTC
TRBJ2-2 TRBD1 TRBV4-2 . CASSPRQGIGGANTGELFF TGTGCCAGCAGCCCGAGACAGGGAATAGGGGGTGCGAACACCGGGGAGCTGTTTTTT
TRBJ2-7 . TRBV27 . CARPPRTDYEQYF TGTGCCAGGCCACCGAGGACAGACTACGAGCAGTACTTC
TRBJ2-3 TRBD2 TRBV5-1 . CASNIAGRSTDTQYF TGCGCCAGCAATATAGCGGGAAGGAGCACAGATACGCAGTATTTT
TRBJ1-1 . TRBV5-8 . CASSTGDPRDTEAFF TGTGCCAGCAGCACTGGGGACCCCCGGGACACTGAAGCTTTCTTT
TRBJ2-7 TRBD2 TRBV5-6 . CASSLGFSGRALGEQYF TGTGCCAGCAGCTTGGGATTTAGCGGGAGGGCCTTGGGGGAGCAGTACTTC
TRBJ2-6 . TRBV7-8 once CASSLAQGFGANVLTF TGTGCCAGCAGCTTAGCCCAGGGTTTTGGGGCCAACGTCCTGACTTTC
TRBJ1-5 . TRBV6-1 . CASSGTVENQPQHF TGTGCCAGCAGTGGGACGGTAGAAAATCAGCCCCAGCATTTT
TRBJ2-2 TRBD2 TRBV7-2 . CASGTSGRAGELFF TGTGCCAGCGGGACTAGCGGGAGGGCCGGGGAGCTGTTTTTT
TRBJ1-5 . TRBV18 . CASSRGAYSNQPQHF TGTGCCAGCTCACGGGGGGCGTATAGCAATCAGCCCCAGCATTTT
TRBJ2-2 . TRBV7-8 . CASSPRPVLSGELFF TGTGCCAGCAGCCCACGGCCGGTGCTAAGCGGGGAGCTGTTTTTT